The 25 T cell receptor beta chains in this list originate from one sample, sequenced in a study of blood T cell repertoires in COVID-19. Generated by immunoSEQ multiplex PCR, the TCRdb table keeps only in-frame clones and is missing some. The data contain over 150,000 clones, around 90% of them singletons. What was sequenced was peripheral blood. These receptors all come from a man aged 45-65 years with acute or convalescent COVID-19.

The chain uses TRBV11-2 and TRBJ2-7; D perhaps matches TRBD2 (5 bases). Trimming stripped 0 bases from V and 7 bases from J, with 13 bases between. The CDR3 sequence is 14 residues long. CDR1 is SGHAT, CDR2 FQNNGV, per germline. CDR3 sequence: CASSLDRGFLEQYV. CDR3 nucleotide sequence: TGTGCCAGCAGCTTAGATCGGGGATTTTTAGAGCAGTACGTC.

The J gene is TRBJ2-7, the V gene TRBV5-6; D may be TRBD1 (6 bases). V dropped 4 bases and J dropped 4 bases, with 21 bases sitting between them. The CDR3 spans 16 residues. The germline CDR1 and CDR2 sequences are SGHDT and YYEEEE. In DNA form, the CDR3 reads TGTGCCAGCAGCCAGAGGACGGGGTCAGGGGCATACGAGCAGTACTTC. This sequence encodes CASSQRTGSGAYEQYF.

This clone was seen only once. The chain joins TRBV28 to TRBJ1-2; no clear D gene. V was clipped by 10 bases and J by 8 bases, with 23 bases between them. From germline, CDR1 is MDHEN and CDR2 SYDVKM. The CDR3 is 14 amino acids. The CDR3 here is CATNLPSRGNGYTF. The CDR3 DNA reads TGTGCCACCAATCTCCCGTCTAGAGGGAACGGCTACACCTTC.

The gene calls are TRBV7-2 and TRBJ1-1; D call uncertain. Germline V gene sequence: CDR1 SGHTA, CDR2 FQGNSA. The CDR3 has 14 amino acids. V was trimmed by 1 base and J by 0 bases, leaving 6 bases between them. CDR3 sequence: CASSLVAMNTEAFF. CDR3 in DNA: TGTGCCAGCAGCTTAGTGGCCATGAACACTGAAGCTTTCTTT.

The rearrangement links TRBV28 to TRBJ1-6; maybe TRBD1 (6 bases). Trimming took off 3 bases at V and 7 bases at J, with 19 bases between the two ends. The CDR3 is 17 amino acids. The germline V gene has CDR1 MDHEN and CDR2 SYDVKM. CDR3 protein: CASSLGGGGRGNSPLHF. For the CDR3, the DNA is TGTGCCAGCAGTTTGGGTGGCGGGGGCCGTGGGAATTCACCCCTCCACTTT.

V is TRBV12-3 or TRBV12-4 and J is TRBJ2-5; the D is unclear. V gave up 6 bases and J gave up 4 bases, with 9 bases separating them. This CDR3 has 12 residues. The CDR3: CASSSVVETQYF. CDR3 nucleotide sequence: TGTGCCAGCAGCTCAGTTGTAGAGACCCAGTACTTC.

The genes are TRBV7-2 and TRBJ2-1, with TRBD1 identical over 9 bases. CDR1 and CDR2 (germline): SGHTA, FQGNSA. V shed 5 bases, J shed 2 bases, and the junction held 4 bases outside the gene matches. This CDR3 contains 15 residues. CDR3: CASSLGQGTYNEQFF. The DNA of the CDR3 is TGTGCCAGCAGCCTAGGACAGGGGACCTACAATGAGCAGTTCTTC.

The chain uses TRBV6-2 or TRBV6-3 and TRBJ2-7; the match to TRBD2 covers 13 bases. Germline lookup yields CDR1 MNHEY and CDR2 SVGEGT. The CDR3 is made up of 15 amino acids. The junction had 7 bases not matched to a gene; V was cut back by 5 bases and J by 6 bases. The CDR3 protein is CASSGGTSGALEQYF. The CDR3 DNA reads as TGTGCCAGCAGTGGAGGGACTAGCGGGGCTCTCGAGCAGTACTTC.

V gene TRBV28 combines with J gene TRBJ2-1; D gene ambiguous. V lost 2 bases, J lost 6 bases, and 8 bases lay in between. The CDR3 has 13 residues. Per germline, CDR1 MDHEN and CDR2 SYDVKM. The CDR3 sequence: CASSLVRTNEQFF. CDR3 in DNA: TGTGCCAGCAGTTTAGTGAGAACCAATGAGCAGTTCTTC.

This sequence joins TRBV7-2 and TRBJ1-2; D is perhaps TRBD1 (6 bases). V lost 5 bases and J 2 bases, leaving 15 bases between the germline ends. The CDR3 runs to 15 residues. Germline CDR1 is SGHTA and CDR2 is FQGNSA. CDR3: CASSEGGGANYGYTF. CDR3 coding DNA: TGTGCCAGCAGCGAGGGCGGGGGCGCGAACTATGGCTACACCTTC.

This chain links TRBV5-1 with TRBJ2-7; D is perhaps TRBD1 (6 bases). Germline V gene data show CDR1 as SGHRS and CDR2 as YFSETQ. The CDR3 is 15 residues long. Between the trimmed V and J ends, which lost 2 bases and 5 bases, there was a span of 17 bases. CDR3 amino acids: CASSLRQERENEQYV. DNA of the CDR3: TGCGCCAGCAGCTTAAGACAGGAGAGGGAAAACGAGCAGTACGTC.

The chain carries TRBV4-2 and TRBJ2-5; TRBD2 matches at 7 bases. Trimming cost V 4 bases and J 2 bases; bases outside gene matches: 4. The CDR3 loop spans 14 amino acids. Germline V gives CDR1 LGHNA, CDR2 YNFKEQ. CDR3 coding DNA: TGTGCCAGCAGCCCCCAGCGGGGTCAAGAGACCCAGTACTTC. Its protein product is CASSPQRGQETQYF.

The rearrangement links TRBV9 to TRBJ2-6; 7 bases are a match to TRBD2. J was trimmed by 2 bases and V by 3 bases; bases with no gene match: 5. The CDR3 runs 16 residues. Germline-derived CDR1 and CDR2 are SGDLS and YYNGEE. In DNA form, the CDR3 reads TGTGCCAGCAGCGGGGAGGGGAGGACTGGGGCCAACGTCCTGACTTTC. It encodes CASSGEGRTGANVLTF.

This chain connects TRBV11-2 to TRBJ2-1; a weak D match, TRBD1 (6 bases). This CDR3 is 16 amino acids long. Germline V lookup: CDR1 SGHAT, CDR2 FQNNGV. Trimming took off 5 bases at V and 3 bases at J, with 17 bases between the two ends. CDR3: CASSDRLLGLYNEQFF. DNA of the CDR3: TGTGCCAGCAGCGACAGGCTCCTGGGCCTCTACAATGAGCAGTTCTTC.

This chain joins TRBV12-3 or TRBV12-4 and TRBJ2-4, with a weak D call TRBD1 (6 bases). The V gene lost 5 bases and the J gene lost 2 bases, with 7 bases spanning the gap. The CDR3 loop spans 13 amino acids. The CDR3 nucleotides are TGTGCCAGCAGTACAGGGACCAAAAACATTCAGTACTTC. It yields the protein CASSTGTKNIQYF.

This chain uses TRBV4-1 with TRBJ2-7; D is perhaps TRBD2 (6 bases). CDR1 MGHRA and CDR2 YSYEKL come from the germline V gene. CDR3 length: 15 amino acids. V lost 3 bases and J lost 3, with 15 bases in between. Written as DNA, the CDR3 is TGCGCCAGCAGCCAGCCTGGGGGGAGGTACTACGAGCAGTACTTC. Translated, it gives CASSQPGGRYYEQYF.

CDR3 residues: CASSVQGDTEAFF. CDR3 sequence (DNA): TGTGCCAGCAGCGTACAGGGCGACACTGAAGCTTTCTTT. V and J are TRBV7-9 and TRBJ1-1, with D possibly TRBD1 on 6 matching bases. CDR1 and CDR2 from the germline V gene are SEHNR and FQNEAQ (reference sequence). V lost 5 bases, J lost 3 bases, and 10 bases lay in between. The length of the CDR3 is 13 residues.

The chain couples TRBV7-2 to TRBJ1-1; D gene unclear. Germline V CDR1 and CDR2: SGHTA, FQGNSA. The CDR3 runs to 14 residues. The V end lost 2 bases, the J end lost 4 bases, and 11 bases lay between the germline ends. Here the CDR3 reads CASSLKPSGTEAFF. The CDR3 region has the DNA TGTGCCAGCAGCTTAAAGCCCTCCGGCACTGAAGCTTTCTTT.

As regards this clone: The junction departs from the called germline gene at one end, perhaps through a read error. The genes are TRBV6-5 and TRBJ1-6, with D possibly TRBD1 on 6 matching bases. Germline lookup yields CDR1 MNHEY and CDR2 SVGAGI. The CDR3 has 14 residues. CDR3 amino acids: CASRRTVDNSPLHF. The CDR3 bases are TGTGCCAGCAGGAGGACAGTAGATAATTCACCTCTCCACTTT.

V is TRBV6-2 or TRBV6-3 and J is TRBJ2-3; 7 nucleotides line up with TRBD1. The germline CDR1 and CDR2 sequences are MNHEY and SVGEGT. This CDR3 has 16 amino acids. Trimming cost V 6 bases and J 3 bases; bases outside gene matches: 12. CDR3 amino acids: CASSQIWTGPTDTQYF. The CDR3, as DNA: TGTGCCAGCAGCCAAATCTGGACAGGTCCAACAGATACGCAGTATTTT.

This chain uses TRBV19 with TRBJ2-3; 7 bases agree with TRBD2. The V gene's germline CDR1 is LNHDA and CDR2 SQIVND (reference sequence). Trimming at V came to 3 bases and at J to 2 bases, leaving 5 bases not matched to a gene. The CDR3 has 15 residues. CDR3 nucleotides: TGTGCCAGTAGTATTATAGCGGGCTTCACAGATACGCAGTATTTT. Protein product: CASSIIAGFTDTQYF.

The chain joins TRBV14 to TRBJ2-1; TRBD2 aligns across 9 bases. Germline values: CDR1 SGHDN, CDR2 FVKESK. CDR3 length equals 16 residues. Trimming at V came to 4 bases and at J to 0 bases, leaving 4 bases not matched to a gene. The CDR3 here is CASSREREASYNEQFF. CDR3 DNA sequence: TGTGCCAGCAGCCGAGAGCGGGAGGCCTCCTACAATGAGCAGTTCTTC.

The chain uses TRBV7-9 and TRBJ2-1, with 7 bases that match TRBD2. Germline V gene lookup returns CDR1 SEHNR and CDR2 FQNEAQ (reference sequence). The V segment lost 4 bases and the J segment 6 bases; nucleotides outside the gene matches: 6. This CDR3 contains 14 residues. The CDR3 region has the DNA TGTGCCAGCAGCTCCCGGGGGAGGGGCAATGAGCAGTTCTTC. Translated, it gives CASSSRGRGNEQFF.

This chain links TRBV2 with TRBJ1-5; 7 bases fit TRBD1. V shed 1 base and J 9 bases; nucleotides not matched to a gene: 3. The CDR3 loop spans 13 amino acids. The germline V gene encodes CDR1 SNHLY and CDR2 FYNNEI. CDR3 DNA: TGTGCCAGCAGTGAAGGGGGACAGACGCCCCAGCATTTT. This gives the protein CASSEGGQTPQHF.

The chain joins TRBV27 to TRBJ2-7; TRBD1 aligns across 8 bases. The CDR3 spans 13 residues. Germline lookup yields CDR1 MNHEY and CDR2 SMNVEV (reference sequence). V dropped 11 bases and J dropped 3; count of bases not matched to a gene: 9. CDR3 region: CARRGRGLYEQYV. The DNA of the CDR3 is TGTGCCCGAAGGGGCAGGGGGCTCTACGAGCAGTACGTC.